A selection of T cell receptor beta chains follows, all from one sample in a study of blood T cells in healthy people across ages. TCRdb reanalysed the 5' RACE reads using MiXCR and keeps one entry per CDR3 protein. The sample lists over a million distinct CDR3 sequences; 40% to 45% were seen once. Source material: blood. These receptor sequences come from a woman between 18 and 30 years old in good health. CDR3s include the opening cysteine and the closing phenylalanine or tryptophan. The order of the fields is J gene, V gene, CDR3 length, D gene, clone size, CDR3 DNA, CDR3 protein. D genes are given only for firm matches. For some rows the clone size is stated as once, few or many, or as a class when expanded; others skip it.

J gene: TRBJ1-2
V gene: TRBV4-1
CDR3 length: 15
D gene: NA
clone size: once
CDR3 DNA: TGCGCCAGCAGCCAAGAGTTAGTAGTCACCTATGGCTACACCTTC
CDR3 protein: CASSQELVVTYGYTF

J gene: TRBJ2-3
V gene: TRBV10-3
CDR3 length: 14
D gene: NA
clone size: NA
CDR3 DNA: TGTGCCATCAGCCGGGACACCGCCACAGATACGCAGTATTTT
CDR3 protein: CAISRDTATDTQYF

J gene: TRBJ1-6
V gene: TRBV25-1
CDR3 length: 16
D gene: TRBD1
clone size: NA
CDR3 DNA: TGTGCCAGCAGACCGACAGGGGGCCTCTATAATTCACCCCTCCACTTT
CDR3 protein: CASRPTGGLYNSPLHF

J gene: TRBJ2-7
V gene: TRBV7-9
CDR3 length: 14
D gene: TRBD1
clone size: NA
CDR3 DNA: TGTGCCAGCAGCCCTCCCGGGACAGGCAACGAGCAGTACTTC
CDR3 protein: CASSPPGTGNEQYF

J gene: TRBJ1-5
V gene: TRBV6-6
CDR3 length: 15
D gene: NA
clone size: NA
CDR3 DNA: TGTGCCAGCAGTTACGTGGCCGGGGGAGGTCAGCCCCAGCATTTT
CDR3 protein: CASSYVAGGGQPQHF

J gene: TRBJ2-3
V gene: TRBV4-3
CDR3 length: 15
D gene: TRBD1
clone size: NA
CDR3 DNA: TGCGCCAGCAGCCTAGGAGGACAGGAGGCAGATACGCAGTATTTT
CDR3 protein: CASSLGGQEADTQYF

J gene: TRBJ2-1
V gene: TRBV7-7
CDR3 length: 14
D gene: NA
clone size: NA
CDR3 DNA: TGTGCTAGCAGCCCCCTGGGGGTGGGCAATGAGCAGTTCTTC
CDR3 protein: CASSPLGVGNEQFF

J gene: TRBJ2-1
V gene: TRBV10-3
CDR3 length: 16
D gene: TRBD1
clone size: NA
CDR3 DNA: TGTGCCATCAGTGGGGACAGGGAAGGGATCATAAGTGAGCAGTTCTTC
CDR3 protein: CAISGDREGIISEQFF

J gene: TRBJ2-3
V gene: TRBV19
CDR3 length: 16
D gene: TRBD2
clone size: NA
CDR3 DNA: TGTGCCAGTAGTATAGAGCGGGGGGGCCCGACAGATACGCAGTATTTT
CDR3 protein: CASSIERGGPTDTQYF

J gene: TRBJ2-7
V gene: TRBV5-6
CDR3 length: 12
D gene: NA
clone size: NA
CDR3 DNA: TGTGCCAGCAGCTTGGATCACTCCGAGCAGTACTTC
CDR3 protein: CASSLDHSEQYF

J gene: TRBJ2-1
V gene: TRBV9
CDR3 length: 15
D gene: TRBD2
clone size: NA
CDR3 DNA: TGTGCCAGCAGCGTAGGGGTAGCGGGGGGTGGTGAGCAGTTCTTC
CDR3 protein: CASSVGVAGGGEQFF

J gene: TRBJ2-5
V gene: TRBV9
CDR3 length: 15
D gene: NA
clone size: NA
CDR3 DNA: TGTGCCCGCAGCATTTTTGAGACAGGACTCGGGACCCAGTACTTC
CDR3 protein: CARSIFETGLGTQYF

J gene: TRBJ2-5
V gene: TRBV20-1
CDR3 length: 16
D gene: TRBD2
clone size: NA
CDR3 DNA: TGCAGTGCTAAACTAGCGGGGGCCTTGTACCAAGAGACCCAGTACTTC
CDR3 protein: CSAKLAGALYQETQYF

J gene: TRBJ1-5
V gene: TRBV6-6
CDR3 length: 17
D gene: NA
clone size: few
CDR3 DNA: TGTGCCAGCAGTTCTTACTACAGGGCGGGGAGCAATCAGCCCCAGCATTTT
CDR3 protein: CASSSYYRAGSNQPQHF

J gene: TRBJ2-1
V gene: TRBV7-9
CDR3 length: 11
D gene: NA
clone size: NA
CDR3 DNA: TGTGCCAGCAGCATAATGTATGAGCAGTTCTTC
CDR3 protein: CASSIMYEQFF

J gene: TRBJ2-7
V gene: TRBV20-1
CDR3 length: 14
D gene: NA
clone size: once
CDR3 DNA: TGCAGTGCTAGAGACGGAAAGCTCTCCTACAAGCAGTACTTC
CDR3 protein: CSARDGKLSYKQYF

J gene: TRBJ2-1
V gene: TRBV6-2/TRBV6-3
CDR3 length: 15
D gene: TRBD2
clone size: NA
CDR3 DNA: TGTGCCAGCAGACCAACTAGCGGGAACTACAATGAGCAGTTCTTC
CDR3 protein: CASRPTSGNYNEQFF

J gene: TRBJ2-5
V gene: TRBV4-1
CDR3 length: 18
D gene: TRBD1
clone size: few
CDR3 DNA: TGCGCCAGCAGCCAAGTGTACGGGACAGGGGTCCCCCAAGAGACCCAGTACTTC
CDR3 protein: CASSQVYGTGVPQETQYF

J gene: TRBJ2-2
V gene: TRBV9
CDR3 length: 14
D gene: NA
clone size: NA
CDR3 DNA: TGTGCCAGCAGCTCGGGACCCGGTTACGGGGAGCTGTTTTTT
CDR3 protein: CASSSGPGYGELFF

J gene: TRBJ2-1
V gene: TRBV10-3
CDR3 length: 17
D gene: TRBD2
clone size: NA
CDR3 DNA: TGTGCCATCAGTGAGTCGACAACTAGCGGGGTCTACAATGAGCAGTTCTTC
CDR3 protein: CAISESTTSGVYNEQFF

J gene: TRBJ1-2
V gene: TRBV6-1
CDR3 length: 13
D gene: NA
clone size: NA
CDR3 DNA: TGTGCCAGCAGTGAAACAGAAGTTAATGGCTACACCTTC
CDR3 protein: CASSETEVNGYTF

J gene: TRBJ2-7
V gene: TRBV10-1
CDR3 length: 14
D gene: TRBD2
clone size: once
CDR3 DNA: TGCGCCACCTCGAGCGGGGGGACCAACAATGAGCAGTACTTC
CDR3 protein: CATSSGGTNNEQYF

J gene: TRBJ1-5
V gene: TRBV6-1
CDR3 length: 15
D gene: NA
clone size: NA
CDR3 DNA: TGTGCCAGCAGTGAAACCAGGGTTATCATTGATCCCCAGCATTTT
CDR3 protein: CASSETRVIIDPQHF

J gene: TRBJ1-2
V gene: TRBV13
CDR3 length: 14
D gene: NA
clone size: NA
CDR3 DNA: TGTGCCAGCAGCCCCGGGGGGGCTAACTATGACTACACCTTC
CDR3 protein: CASSPGGANYDYTF

J gene: TRBJ2-3
V gene: TRBV6-1
CDR3 length: 12
D gene: NA
clone size: NA
CDR3 DNA: TGTGCCAGCAGGGAAGCGGAAGATACGCAGTATTTT
CDR3 protein: CASREAEDTQYF

J gene: TRBJ1-1
V gene: TRBV20-1
CDR3 length: 13
D gene: NA
clone size: NA
CDR3 DNA: TGCAGTGCTAGTGGGGGTTCTGGCACTAAAGCTTTCTTT
CDR3 protein: CSASGGSGTKAFF

J gene: TRBJ2-4
V gene: TRBV29-1
CDR3 length: 14
D gene: NA
clone size: many
CDR3 DNA: TGCAGCGCATTAGACAGTTCTCGCAAAAACATTCAGTACTTC
CDR3 protein: CSALDSSRKNIQYF